Listed here are 7 T cell receptor beta chains from one sample, sequenced in a study of blood T cell repertoires in COVID-19. TCRdb's table, derived via immunoSEQ multiplex PCR, lists solely in-frame clones and lacks some. The profile covers about 130,000 clones, with around nine tenths appearing a single time and 2.1% taken by the ten largest. Material: peripheral blood. The receptor set was obtained from a man aged 50-59 years with COVID-19, enrolled during active disease.

The V and J genes are TRBV30 and TRBJ1-2; weak D call: TRBD1 (6 bases). Per germline, CDR1 GTSNPN and CDR2 SVGIG (reference sequence). Trimming stripped 4 bases from V and 2 bases from J, with 14 bases between. The CDR3 is 14 amino acids. The CDR3 sequence is CAWTQTGRNYGYTF. The CDR3 DNA follows: TGTGCCTGGACCCAGACAGGACGAAACTATGGCTACACCTTC.

V gene TRBV29-1 combines with J gene TRBJ2-5; 7 nucleotides align to TRBD1. This CDR3 spans 13 amino acids. The V and J ends lost 4 bases and 5 bases, in that order; junction bases with no gene match: 7. CDR1 and CDR2 from the germline V gene are SQVTM and ANQGSEA. In nucleotides, the CDR3 is TGCAGCGTTGGACAGGGTCAGAGGGAGACCCAGTACTTC. Amino acid sequence: CSVGQGQRETQYF.

The gene calls are TRBV7-2 and TRBJ2-7, with TRBD2 matching 14 bases. Germline loops: CDR1 SGHTA, CDR2 FQGNSA. The junction had 7 bases not matched to a gene; V was cut back by 3 bases and J by 3 bases. The CDR3 runs 17 residues. The CDR3 region is CASSFGTSGSWGYEQYF. CDR3 in DNA: TGTGCCAGCAGCTTCGGGACTAGCGGGAGTTGGGGCTACGAGCAGTACTTC.

J is TRBJ2-1 and V is TRBV27; possible D gene TRBD2, 7 bases. This CDR3 is built from 16 residues. In germline, CDR1 is MNHEY, CDR2 SMNVEV (reference sequence). The V end lost 5 bases, the J end lost 7 bases, and 21 bases lay between the germline ends. The chain's CDR3 is CASSPDSGMWANEQFF. For the CDR3, the DNA is TGTGCCAGCAGTCCGGACAGCGGGATGTGGGCGAATGAGCAGTTCTTC.

This clone was seen more than once but under ten times. This chain links TRBV3-1 (or the pseudogene TRBV3-2) with TRBJ2-2; 10 nucleotides line up with TRBD1. V lost 3 bases and J lost 5; bases outside the gene matches: 9. CDR3 size: 17 residues. Germline V CDR1 and CDR2: LGHDT, YNNKEL (reference sequence). Written as DNA, the CDR3 is TGTGCCAGCAGCCATGTCTGGGACAGGGGTTCGACCGGGGAGCTGTTTTTT. This encodes CASSHVWDRGSTGELFF.

V is TRBV29-1 and J is TRBJ2-2; tentative D call: TRBD1 (5 bases). The germline CDR1 and CDR2 sequences are SQVTM and ANQGSEA. The V end lost 4 bases, the J end lost 5 bases, and 11 bases lay between the germline ends. CDR3 length equals 13 residues. The CDR3 bases are TGCAGCGTTGTGCGGCAGGGAACCGGGGAGCTGTTTTTT. It is translated as CSVVRQGTGELFF.

The rearrangement links TRBV5-4 to TRBJ2-7, with TRBD1 identical over 7 bases. J was trimmed by 6 bases and V by 4 bases; bases with no gene match: 10. The CDR3 contains 14 residues. Germline lookup yields CDR1 SGHNT and CDR2 YYREEE (reference sequence). The DNA for the CDR3 is TGTGCCAGCAGCATCACAGGGGCTTCTGGCGAGCAGTACTTC. Its protein is CASSITGASGEQYF.